This TCR beta chain came from a study of neurological immune-mediated disorders. This clonotype was found many times. Its antigen is undetermined. This CDR3 contains 15 residues. Germline V gives CDR1 SNHLY, CDR2 FYNNEI. Trimming shortened V by 3 bases and J by 6 bases, and 15 bases separated the two germline ends. Study conclusions and caveats: The level of TCR clonal expansion was highest in patients with HTLV-1-associated myelopathy and lowest in multiple sclerosis, where it fell below the level seen in healthy controls. The multiple sclerosis repertoire cluster lacked an association with any feature, whether clinical or MRI. Among expanded clones, no CDR3 amino acid sequences were shared across subjects, a pattern suggesting private repertoires in all groups.

The making of cDNA relied on 5'RACE with 10-nucleotide random UMIs. TCRdb analysed the 5' RACE reads with MiXCR anew, one entry per CDR3 protein. The sample yields about 48,000 distinct CDR3 sequences, about 2% seen once. This receptor was taken from a woman aged 40 to 49 with multiple sclerosis. The chain carries TRBV2 and TRBJ1-5; a possible D gene is TRBD1 (6 bases). The sample was PBMCs. The DNA of the CDR3 is TGTGCCAGCAGTGACTTTAGGGGGTCTGGTCAGCCCCAGCATTTT. Translation gives CASSDFRGSGQPQHF. Drawing the rest from reference TRBV2 and TRBJ1-5, the complete variable domain is EPEVTQTPSHQVTQMGQEVILRCVPISNHLYFYWYRQILGQKVEFLVSFYNNEISEKSEIFDDQFSVERPDGSNFTLKIRSTKLEDSAMYFCASSDFRGSGQPQHFGDGTRLSIL.